Listed below are T cell receptor beta chains from one sample, sequenced in a study of blood T cells in healthy people across ages. From the 5' RACE reads, TCRdb called clonotypes with MiXCR, one entry per CDR3 protein. The data contain hundreds of thousands of distinct CDR3 sequences, 46% of them singletons. Material: blood. The receptors here all came from an elderly man in good health. Each CDR3 is given with its conserved first and last residue. The size field is filled for only some rows; it gives once, few, many or a size class.

>TRBV7-2|.|.
CASSRPDRTQETQYF
>TRBV12-3/TRBV12-4|TRBJ2-1|many
CASSRQKQFF
>TRBV30|TRBJ2-1|.
CAWSPPGQAFYNEQFF
>TRBV27|.|few
CASSSTSGQGRFYEQYF
>TRBV6-5|TRBJ2-7|.
CASSRLVAYGYEQYF
>TRBV7-2|TRBJ2-7|.
CASSLARAGYEQYF
>TRBV20-1|TRBJ2-3|few
CSAPRSTDTQYF
>TRBV7-2|TRBJ2-3|few
CASSSMGGDSTDTQYF
>TRBV9|TRBJ2-1|few
CASSVVAGGIGGEQFF
>TRBV5-1|TRBJ2-3|many
CASSLAMGQADTQYF
>TRBV20-1|TRBJ2-3|.
CSARDLFGPSSTDTQYF
>TRBV3-1|TRBJ2-1|few
CASSNGLSVYNEQFF
>TRBV4-3|TRBJ2-7|many
CASSQFSGSYEQYF
>TRBV5-1|.|.
CASSLGQGGTGEQYF
>TRBV25-1|TRBJ2-1|few
CASSGAGTEVQFF
>TRBV7-2|TRBJ1-4|few
CASSPDRVREKLFF
>TRBV28|TRBJ2-7|.
CASSPRDRVLETLYF
>TRBV20-1|TRBJ1-5|.
CSAREDTGRPQHF
>TRBV4-3|TRBJ2-6|few
CASSQEIAGGLFSGANVLTF
>TRBV20-1|TRBJ2-6|.
CSASRQGAGANVLTF
>TRBV5-6|TRBJ2-5|.
CASSWGARTNLETQYF
>TRBV12-3/TRBV12-4|.|.
CASSSQRGGWEETQYF
>TRBV2|TRBJ2-2|once
CASNVDRDTGELFF
>TRBV12-3/TRBV12-4|TRBJ2-2|.
CASSFAGAKTGELFF
>TRBV9|TRBJ1-5|.
CASSVGGAVQPQHF
>TRBV25-1|TRBJ1-6|.
CASSEDTFSPLHF